The next 15 T cell receptor beta chains were all read from a single sample in a study of blood T cell repertoires in COVID-19. Using immunoSEQ multiplex PCR, the repertoire was profiled, and TCRdb retains in-frame clones only, with some absent. This table holds under 200,000 clones, over 75% found once. The material sequenced was peripheral blood. The receptors were sampled from a man between 70 and 80 years old with active or convalescent COVID-19.

This chain joins TRBV7-9 and TRBJ1-6; TRBD1 is a possible D gene (5 bases). The CDR3 extends over 13 amino acids. Germline loops: CDR1 SEHNR, CDR2 FQNEAQ (reference sequence). The V end was cut by 2 bases, the J end by 11 bases, with 10 bases between. The CDR3 nucleotides read TGTGCCAGCAGCTTATCCTCAGGGCCACCCCTCCACTTT. Its translation: CASSLSSGPPLHF.

This clone has just one count. The genes are TRBV7-3 and TRBJ2-3; the match to TRBD2 covers 15 bases. Germline loops: CDR1 SGHTA, CDR2 FQGTGA. The trim removed 4 bases at V and 5 bases at J, leaving 7 bases unmatched. The CDR3 sequence is 17 residues long. CDR3: CASSSGLAGGLKDTQYF. The CDR3, as DNA: TGTGCCAGCAGCTCTGGACTAGCGGGAGGGCTGAAAGATACGCAGTATTTT.

This chain links TRBV15 with TRBJ1-1; D remains ambiguous. V lost 0 bases and J 8 bases, leaving 13 bases between the germline ends. Germline V CDR1 and CDR2: LNHNV, YYDKDF (reference sequence). The CDR3 is 14 residues long. The DNA for the CDR3 is TGTGCCACCAGCAGAGAGGCCGAGGCCCCGGAAGCTTTCTTT. Its translation: CATSREAEAPEAFF.

This chain joins TRBV20-1 and TRBJ1-1, with D possibly TRBD1 on 6 matching bases. CDR1 and CDR2 (germline): DFQATT, SNEGSKA (reference sequence). Between the trimmed V and J ends, which lost 6 bases and 1 base, there was a span of 15 bases. This CDR3 is built from 14 residues. Here the CDR3 reads CSASRTDPNTEAFF. In DNA form, the CDR3 reads TGCAGTGCCAGTAGGACAGATCCGAACACTGAAGCTTTCTTT.

The chain employs TRBV5-1 and TRBJ2-3, with 7 bases identical to TRBD2. The CDR3 totals 16 residues. From germline, CDR1 is SGHRS and CDR2 YFSETQ. V gave up 4 bases and J gave up 0 bases; unmatched junction bases: 8. CDR3 sequence reads: CASSASGGVSTDTQYF. CDR3 nucleotide sequence: TGCGCCAGCAGCGCCAGTGGGGGGGTGAGCACAGATACGCAGTATTTT.

This rearrangement joins TRBV3-1 (or the pseudogene TRBV3-2) to TRBJ1-4; tentatively, D is TRBD1 (6 bases). The CDR3 loop spans 15 amino acids. Per the germline V gene, CDR1 is LGHDT and CDR2 is YNNKEL (reference sequence). V was clipped by 6 bases and J by 5 bases, with 16 bases between them. CDR3 nucleotides: TGTGCCAGCAGTCCAAGCAGGGGCGGCAATGAAAAACTGTTTTTT. The encoded protein is CASSPSRGGNEKLFF.

This chain joins TRBV27 and TRBJ2-2, with a weak D call TRBD1 (7 bases). This CDR3 has 15 residues. Trimming stripped 5 bases from V and 7 bases from J, with 17 bases between. The germline V gene encodes CDR1 MNHEY and CDR2 SMNVEV (reference sequence). CDR3 loop: CASSMTGPGVGELFF. The DNA for the CDR3 is TGTGCCAGCAGTATGACAGGGCCGGGGGTCGGGGAGCTGTTTTTT.

The CDR3: CASRRYGGDNEQFF. The CDR3 DNA reads TGTGCCAGCAGGAGATACGGGGGGGACAATGAGCAGTTCTTC. The rearrangement joins TRBV6-5 to TRBJ2-1; 8 bases are a match to TRBD2. J gave up 5 bases and V 6 bases, and 6 bases lay outside the gene matches. CDR3 length: 14 amino acids. Germline V CDR1 and CDR2: MNHEY, SVGAGI.

This chain connects TRBV5-6 to TRBJ1-1; TRBD1 is a possible D gene (5 bases). With 2 bases removed from V and 6 bases from J, the gap between germline ends came to 20 bases. The CDR3 totals 16 residues. The germline gives CDR1 SGHDT, CDR2 YYEEEE. Here the CDR3 DNA reads TGTGCCAGCAGCTTTGGCCCCCGGGGGGGTGGGTCTGAAGCTTTCTTT. Encoded protein: CASSFGPRGGGSEAFF.

CDR3 DNA sequence: TGTGCCAGCAGCGCCTCCGGGACAGGGCTCTTTGGCTACACCTTC. This encodes CASSASGTGLFGYTF. This chain uses TRBV6-5 with TRBJ1-2; 9 nucleotides align to TRBD1. Per the germline V gene, CDR1 is MNHEY and CDR2 is SVGAGI. The CDR3 runs 15 residues. J lost 7 bases, V lost 6 bases, and 12 bases had no gene match.

This sequence joins TRBV6-6 and TRBJ1-6; maybe TRBD1 (5 bases). V was clipped by 6 bases and J by 11 bases, with 14 bases between them. The CDR3 covers 13 residues. The germline gives CDR1 MNHNY, CDR2 SVGAGI (reference sequence). The CDR3: CASRAGPMTPLHF. CDR3 in DNA: TGTGCCAGCAGGGCAGGGCCTATGACACCCCTCCACTTT.

This chain links TRBV18 with TRBJ1-1, with 7 bases fitting TRBD1. Germline lookup yields CDR1 KGHSH and CDR2 LQKENI. After removal of 4 bases from V and 2 bases from J, the junction contained 1 base not matched to a gene. This CDR3 has 13 residues. In nucleotides, the CDR3 is TGTGCCAGCTCACAGGGGGCAAACACTGAAGCTTTCTTT. Amino acid sequence: CASSQGANTEAFF.

This rearrangement joins TRBV5-8 to TRBJ2-7; the match to TRBD1 covers 8 bases. The CDR3 contains 15 residues. Losses at the gene ends were 4 bases for V and 7 bases for J; bases not matched to a gene: 13. Germline values: CDR1 SGHTS, CDR2 YDEGEE. The CDR3 coding sequence is TGTGCCAGCAGCACACAACCGGGACAGGCTCAAGAGCAGTACTTC. It codes for CASSTQPGQAQEQYF.

This clone was counted only a few times. The chain couples TRBV6-5 to TRBJ1-2; no firm D call. The CDR3 sequence is 13 residues long. Germline V gene data show CDR1 as MNHEY and CDR2 as SVGAGI. V lost 6 bases, J lost 6 bases, and 14 bases lay in between. The CDR3 region is CASSRTPSNGYTF. CDR3 nucleotides: TGTGCCAGCAGCCGGACTCCCTCAAATGGCTACACCTTC.

The chain joins TRBV18 to TRBJ1-1; 7 bases match TRBD1. CDR1 and CDR2 from the germline V gene are KGHSH and LQKENI. Trimming at V came to 10 bases and at J to 4 bases, leaving 9 bases not matched to a gene. This CDR3 spans 13 amino acids. The CDR3 reads CATSQGQRTEAFF. The CDR3 DNA reads TGTGCCACCTCTCAGGGACAGCGCACTGAAGCTTTCTTT.